This T cell receptor beta chain emerged from a study of T cell repertoires in cytomegalovirus infection. Study information: As its CMV epitopes, the study selected recently identified HLA-C-restricted and well-studied HLA-B-restricted targets. In public TCR beta signatures, there were indications of both CMV infection and matching HLA type. Overall study findings and caveats: CMV-specific TCR beta clonotypes restricted by HLA-C were the ones dominating the ex vivo response.

Remarks on this clonotype: What it binds is not known.

TCRdb re-derived calls from the reads in MiXCR, one entry per CDR3 protein. The sample holds almost 90,000 distinct CDR3 sequences, roughly 29% seen once. The receptor comes from a human donor in good health (CMV status not recorded). Some clones in this sample may be carry-over from other donors' samples. The input for sequencing was CD8+ T cells from cultured PBMCs, taken from culture after CMV antigen stimulation.

The CDR3 DNA follows: TGTGCCAGCAGTCCGACTAGCGGGGGAGGGGCCGGGGAGCTGTTTTTT. As protein: CASSPTSGGGAGELFF. The chain carries TRBV27 and TRBJ2-2; TRBD2 agrees at 12 bases. Germline V lookup: CDR1 MNHEY, CDR2 SMNVEV (reference sequence). V was pared by 5 bases and J by 6 bases, with 7 bases of the junction left unmatched. The CDR3 spans 16 residues.